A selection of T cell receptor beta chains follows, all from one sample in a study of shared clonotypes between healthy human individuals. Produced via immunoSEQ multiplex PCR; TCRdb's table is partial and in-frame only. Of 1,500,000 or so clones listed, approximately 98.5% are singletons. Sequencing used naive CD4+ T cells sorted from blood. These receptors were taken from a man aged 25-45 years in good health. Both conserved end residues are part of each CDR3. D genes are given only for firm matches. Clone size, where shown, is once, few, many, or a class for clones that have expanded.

cdr3_nt: TGTGCCTGGATGGGTGGAAACACCATATATTTT; cdr3_aa: CAWMGGNTIYF; v_call: TRBV30; j_call: TRBJ1-3; d_call: .; clone_size: .
cdr3_nt: TGTGCCAGCAGTGCCAGACTAGCGGGGGGATACAATGAGCAGTTCTTC; cdr3_aa: CASSARLAGGYNEQFF; v_call: TRBV2; j_call: TRBJ2-1; d_call: TRBD2; clone_size: .
cdr3_nt: TGCAGTGCTGGACAGGGTTCCGAGCAGTACTTC; cdr3_aa: CSAGQGSEQYF; v_call: TRBV20-1; j_call: TRBJ2-7; d_call: TRBD1; clone_size: .
cdr3_nt: TGTGCCAGCAGTTTACTGCAGGGCCATGGCTACACCTTC; cdr3_aa: CASSLLQGHGYTF; v_call: TRBV28; j_call: TRBJ1-2; d_call: .; clone_size: once
cdr3_nt: TGCGCCAGCAGCTTGGAAGAGGCTAACACTGAAGCTTTCTTT; cdr3_aa: CASSLEEANTEAFF; v_call: TRBV5-1; j_call: TRBJ1-1; d_call: .; clone_size: .
cdr3_nt: TGTGCCAGCAGTTCAGGGGGAAACACCATATATTTT; cdr3_aa: CASSSGGNTIYF; v_call: TRBV28; j_call: TRBJ1-3; d_call: .; clone_size: .
cdr3_nt: TGTGCCAGCTCACCGGAATGGGGGAAGGCTAGCGGGAGGTCCCGTGGTGAGCAGTTCTTC; cdr3_aa: CASSPEWGKASGRSRGEQFF; v_call: TRBV18; j_call: TRBJ2-1; d_call: TRBD2; clone_size: .
cdr3_nt: TGTGCCAGCAGCTTATCGTTCGGAAACACCATATATTTT; cdr3_aa: CASSLSFGNTIYF; v_call: TRBV7-2; j_call: TRBJ1-3; d_call: .; clone_size: .
cdr3_nt: TGTGCCAGCAGTTTCCCTAGCGGGAGGGGGTACAATGAGCAGTTCTTC; cdr3_aa: CASSFPSGRGYNEQFF; v_call: TRBV27; j_call: TRBJ2-1; d_call: TRBD2; clone_size: once
cdr3_nt: TGTGCCAGCAGCTCGTTGTTGGGAGAGCAGTTCTTC; cdr3_aa: CASSSLLGEQFF; v_call: TRBV11-3; j_call: TRBJ2-1; d_call: .; clone_size: .
cdr3_nt: TGTGCCAGCAGCTTAGGCGGATTCCAAGAGACCCAGTACTTC; cdr3_aa: CASSLGGFQETQYF; v_call: TRBV7-2; j_call: TRBJ2-5; d_call: .; clone_size: .
cdr3_nt: TGTGCCAGCAGCGTAGGGGGTAGCGCATACACAGATACGCAGTATTTT; cdr3_aa: CASSVGGSAYTDTQYF; v_call: TRBV9; j_call: TRBJ2-3; d_call: .; clone_size: once
cdr3_nt: TGTGCCAGCTCACCACTGAAGGCCACTGAGCAGTTCTTC; cdr3_aa: CASSPLKATEQFF; v_call: TRBV18; j_call: TRBJ2-1; d_call: .; clone_size: once
cdr3_nt: TGCGCCAGCAGCTTAGCTCTGGGGGCCACTGAAGCTTTCTTT; cdr3_aa: CASSLALGATEAFF; v_call: TRBV5-1; j_call: TRBJ1-1; d_call: .; clone_size: .
cdr3_nt: TGCGCCAGCAGCGGTACTAGCGTAAGCGACAATGAGCAGTTCTTC; cdr3_aa: CASSGTSVSDNEQFF; v_call: TRBV10-1; j_call: TRBJ2-1; d_call: TRBD2; clone_size: .
cdr3_nt: TGCGCCAGCAGCTTGTCTCGCGGGAGGTTAACCGGGGAGCTGTTTTTT; cdr3_aa: CASSLSRGRLTGELFF; v_call: TRBV5-1; j_call: TRBJ2-2; d_call: TRBD2; clone_size: .
cdr3_nt: TGCGCCAGCAGCTGGACAGGGGGCGCCTTAGGCGCCGGGGAGCTGTTTTTT; cdr3_aa: CASSWTGGALGAGELFF; v_call: TRBV5-1; j_call: TRBJ2-2; d_call: TRBD1; clone_size: .
cdr3_nt: TGTGCCACGACGAATGAGCGGGAGGGCCTCCAGTTCTTC; cdr3_aa: CATTNEREGLQFF; v_call: TRBV2; j_call: TRBJ2-1; d_call: TRBD2; clone_size: .
cdr3_nt: TGTGCCAGCAGTTCTTATGGTGCGAACACTGAAGCTTTCTTT; cdr3_aa: CASSSYGANTEAFF; v_call: TRBV28; j_call: TRBJ1-1; d_call: .; clone_size: .
cdr3_nt: TGTGCCAGCAGCGTAGGAGGGTTAGCGGGAGTCTCCTACAATGAGCAGTTCTTC; cdr3_aa: CASSVGGLAGVSYNEQFF; v_call: TRBV9; j_call: TRBJ2-1; d_call: TRBD2; clone_size: .